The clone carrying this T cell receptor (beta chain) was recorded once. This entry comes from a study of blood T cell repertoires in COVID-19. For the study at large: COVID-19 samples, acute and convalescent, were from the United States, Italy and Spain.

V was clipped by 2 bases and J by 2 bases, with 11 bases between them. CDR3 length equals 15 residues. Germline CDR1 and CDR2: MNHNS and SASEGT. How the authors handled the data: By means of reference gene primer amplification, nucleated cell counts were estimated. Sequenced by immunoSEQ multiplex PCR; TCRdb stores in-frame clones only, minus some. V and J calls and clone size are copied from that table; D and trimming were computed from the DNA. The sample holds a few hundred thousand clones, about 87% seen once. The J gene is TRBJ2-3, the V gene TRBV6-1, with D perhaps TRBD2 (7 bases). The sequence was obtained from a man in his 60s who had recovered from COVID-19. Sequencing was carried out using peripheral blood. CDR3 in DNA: TGTGCCAGCAGTGAAAGGGGGGGCCCCACAGATACGCAGTATTTT. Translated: CASSERGGPTDTQYF.